This TCR beta chain was obtained from a study of blood T cell repertoires in COVID-19. Whole-study context: PBMCs, B-cell-depleted T cells, or T cells were the source of the cDNA or gDNA that made up the material.

How the authors handled the data: Reference gene primer amplification in the assay estimated nucleated cell counts. Measured with immunoSEQ multiplex PCR; TCRdb has only the in-frame clones, and not every one. The V and J calls and clone size were taken over from that table, and D and trimming were inferred from the DNA. The data show fewer than 400,000 clones, roughly 90% seen once. This receptor was obtained from a young woman with COVID-19, enrolled during active disease. The material sequenced was peripheral blood.

The CDR3 loop is CASSSYQQGPGTEAFF. The CDR3 DNA sequence: TGTGCCAGCAGTTCATATCAACAGGGCCCGGGGACTGAAGCTTTCTTT. This sequence joins TRBV27 and TRBJ1-1; perhaps TRBD1 as D (6 bases). This CDR3 is built from 16 residues. Trimming pared 4 bases from V and 5 bases from J, leaving 20 bases between. Looked up from germline, CDR1 is MNHEY and CDR2 is SMNVEV (reference sequence).